The T cell receptor beta chain under discussion was sequenced for a study of early T cells in non-severe SARS-CoV-2 infection. About the study: The authors sequenced bulk RNA from unsorted whole blood, leaving chains unpaired.

This clonotype was detected ten times or more. The ends lost 4 bases at V and 3 bases at J; junction bases unmatched: 3. This CDR3 has 14 residues. Looked up from germline, CDR1 is SQVTM and CDR2 is ANQGSEA. Each single cDNA molecule received a unique molecular identifier. TCRdb re-called the 5' RACE reads with MiXCR, one entry per CDR3 protein. The sample has over 50,000 distinct CDR3 sequences; approximately 10% are singletons. This chain uses TRBV29-1 with TRBJ2-1, with 10 bases lining up with TRBD2. Sequencing was performed on whole blood. The sequence derives from an adult who was a healthcare worker with PCR-confirmed SARS-CoV-2 infection or an uninfected control (not recorded which). CDR3 bases: TGCAGCGTTGCTAGCGGGGGCTTCTACAATGAGCAGTTCTTC. Translation gives CSVASGGFYNEQFF.